This is a list of T cell receptor beta chains from one sample in a study of shared clonotypes between healthy human individuals. Libraries were prepared by immunoSEQ multiplex PCR; TCRdb keeps only in-frame clonotypes and omits some of them. The sample lists about 690,000 clones; less than 95% were seen once. Sample: memory CD8+ T cells from PBMCs. The receptors here all came from a man aged 18 to 35 in good health. Some clones in this sample may be carry-over from other donors' samples. The CDR3 runs from the conserved cysteine through the conserved F or W. D genes are given only for firm matches.

v_gene	d_gene	j_gene	CDR3nt	CDR3aa
TRBV29-1	.	TRBJ1-1	TGCAGCGCCGAGTGGGGCCCTGAAGCTTTCTTT	CSAEWGPEAFF
TRBV20-1	.	TRBJ1-2	TGCAGTGCTAGGGTTCATGGGGGCTACACCTTC	CSARVHGGYTF
TRBV7-8	.	TRBJ1-1	TGTGCCAGCAGCTTAACCCCCGGGATCTCGAACACTGAAGCTTTCTTT	CASSLTPGISNTEAFF
TRBV28	.	TRBJ1-5	TGTGCCAGCAGTTTATGGCGACAGCCCCAGCATTTT	CASSLWRQPQHF
TRBV7-8	TRBD1	TRBJ2-2	TGTGCCAGCAGCTTAGGAATAGGACAGGGGGGCACCGGGGAGCTGTTTTTT	CASSLGIGQGGTGELFF
TRBV18	TRBD1	TRBJ2-1	TGTGCCAGCTCACACTCGACAGGGCTGCACAATGAGCAGTTCTTC	CASSHSTGLHNEQFF
TRBV4-3	TRBD2	TRBJ2-1	TGCGCCAGCAGCCAAGATCTTCCGGGACTAGCGGGAGGCAATGAGCAGTTCTTC	CASSQDLPGLAGGNEQFF
TRBV5-1	.	TRBJ2-1	TGCGCCAGCAGCTTGCTGGGCAGTTACAATGAGCAGTTCTTC	CASSLLGSYNEQFF
TRBV14	.	TRBJ2-2	TGTGCCAGCAGCCAAGTATACACCGGGGAGCTGTTTTTT	CASSQVYTGELFF
TRBV10-3	.	TRBJ1-5	TGTGCCATCAGCGATCGAGGGGGCAATCAGCCCCAGCATTTT	CAISDRGGNQPQHF
TRBV28	TRBD1	TRBJ2-7	TGTGCCAGCAGTTATCCATTCTACACAGGGGGAAGCTCCTACGAGCAGTACTTC	CASSYPFYTGGSSYEQYF